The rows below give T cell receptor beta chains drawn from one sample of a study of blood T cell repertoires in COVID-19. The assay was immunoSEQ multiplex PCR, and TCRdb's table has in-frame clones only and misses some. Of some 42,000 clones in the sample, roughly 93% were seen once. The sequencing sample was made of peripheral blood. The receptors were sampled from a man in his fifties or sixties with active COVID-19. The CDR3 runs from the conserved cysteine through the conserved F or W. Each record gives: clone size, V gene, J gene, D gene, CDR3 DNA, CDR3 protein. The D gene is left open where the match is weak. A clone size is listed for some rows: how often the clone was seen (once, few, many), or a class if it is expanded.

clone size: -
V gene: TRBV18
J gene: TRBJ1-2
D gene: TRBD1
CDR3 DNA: TGTGCCAGCTCACCCCTCGCGGGACAGCCTTATGGCTACACCTTC
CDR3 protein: CASSPLAGQPYGYTF

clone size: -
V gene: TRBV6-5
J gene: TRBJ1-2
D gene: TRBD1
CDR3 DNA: TGTGCCAGCAGTTACTACTCCGGGACAGCTAACTATGGCTACACCTTC
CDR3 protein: CASSYYSGTANYGYTF

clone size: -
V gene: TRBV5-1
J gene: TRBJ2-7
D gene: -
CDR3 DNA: TGCGCCAGCAGCTCCTACCCTCCGGACAGAAGCTACGAGCAGTACTTC
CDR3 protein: CASSSYPPDRSYEQYF

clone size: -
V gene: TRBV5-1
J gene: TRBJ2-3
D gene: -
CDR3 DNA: TGCGCCAGCATGACTACGAACACAGATACGCAGTATTTT
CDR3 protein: CASMTTNTDTQYF

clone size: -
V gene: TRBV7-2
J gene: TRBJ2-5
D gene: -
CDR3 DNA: TGTGCCAGCAGCTTAAGGGCTAGCGCTATCAGGAGAGAGACCCAGTACTTC
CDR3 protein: CASSLRASAIRRETQYF

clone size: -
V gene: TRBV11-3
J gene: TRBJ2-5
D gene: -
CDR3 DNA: TGTGCCAGCAGCTTAGGCCGGGACAACCAAGAGACCCAGTACTTC
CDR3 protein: CASSLGRDNQETQYF

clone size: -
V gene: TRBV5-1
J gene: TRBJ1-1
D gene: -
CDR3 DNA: TGCGCCAGCAGCTTGGACGCGGCAAAAGAAGCTTTCTTT
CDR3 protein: CASSLDAAKEAFF

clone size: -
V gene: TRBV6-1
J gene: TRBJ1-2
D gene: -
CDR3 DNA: TGTGCCAGCAGTGATCGGGGGGATGGCTACACCTTC
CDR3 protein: CASSDRGDGYTF

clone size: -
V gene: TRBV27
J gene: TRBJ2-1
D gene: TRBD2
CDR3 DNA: TGTGCCAGCAGTCTAATAGGGACTAGCGGGATCCACAATGAGCAGTTCTTC
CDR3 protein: CASSLIGTSGIHNEQFF

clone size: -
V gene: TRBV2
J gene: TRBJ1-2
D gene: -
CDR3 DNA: TGTGCCAGCAGTGTACAGAACTATGGCTACACCTTC
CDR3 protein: CASSVQNYGYTF

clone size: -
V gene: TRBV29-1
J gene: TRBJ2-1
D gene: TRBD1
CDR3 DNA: TGCAGCGTTGAATCAAGGCAGGGGGCTGACAATGAGCAGTTCTTC
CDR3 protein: CSVESRQGADNEQFF

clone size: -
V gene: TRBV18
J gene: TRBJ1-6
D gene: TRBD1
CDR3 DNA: TGTGCCAGCTCACCACAACAGGGGAAGAATTCACCCCTCCACTTT
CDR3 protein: CASSPQQGKNSPLHF

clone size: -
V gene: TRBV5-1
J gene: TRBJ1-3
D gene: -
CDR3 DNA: TGCGCCAGCAGCGGGACTCTGGGGCCTGGAAACACCATATATTTT
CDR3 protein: CASSGTLGPGNTIYF

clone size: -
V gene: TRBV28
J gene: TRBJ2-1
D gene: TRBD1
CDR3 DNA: TGTGCCAGCAGTTTACTGGACAGGGACAATGAGCAGTTCTTC
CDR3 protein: CASSLLDRDNEQFF

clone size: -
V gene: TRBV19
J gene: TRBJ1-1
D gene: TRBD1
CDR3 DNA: TGTGCCAGTAGTGTCCGAGACAGGGGTCCCACTGAAGCTTTCTTT
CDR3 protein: CASSVRDRGPTEAFF

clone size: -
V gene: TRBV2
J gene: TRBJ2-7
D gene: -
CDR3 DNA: TGTGCCAGCAGTGGTTCGTCCGTTCCCCAGTACTTC
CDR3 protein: CASSGSSVPQYF

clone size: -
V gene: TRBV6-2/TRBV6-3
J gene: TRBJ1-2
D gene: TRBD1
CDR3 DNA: TGTGCCAGCAGTCGCGAACCCGACAGGGGATATGGCTACACCTTC
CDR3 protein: CASSREPDRGYGYTF

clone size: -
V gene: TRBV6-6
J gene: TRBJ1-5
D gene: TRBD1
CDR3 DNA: TGTGCCAGCAGTCGATATACTACAGGGGGGTATAGCAATCAGCCCCAGCATTTT
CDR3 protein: CASSRYTTGGYSNQPQHF

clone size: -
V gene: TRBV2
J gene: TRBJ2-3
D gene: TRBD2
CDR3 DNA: TGTGCCAGCAGCCCCGGGACTAGCGGGAGTGATACGCAGTATTTT
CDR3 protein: CASSPGTSGSDTQYF

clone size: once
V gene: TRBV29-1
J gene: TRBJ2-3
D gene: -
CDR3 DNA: TGCAGCGTCAGTAAAGGTGCGGGCGGCGCAGATACGCAGTATTTT
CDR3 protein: CSVSKGAGGADTQYF

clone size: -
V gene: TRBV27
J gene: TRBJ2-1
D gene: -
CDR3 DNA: TGTGCCAGCAGGTTGGGTGGGAGCTCCTACAATGAGCAGTTCTTC
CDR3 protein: CASRLGGSSYNEQFF

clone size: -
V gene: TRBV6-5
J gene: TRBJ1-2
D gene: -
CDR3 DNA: TGTGCCAGCAGTTACTCGAACATGGATGGCTACACCTTC
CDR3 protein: CASSYSNMDGYTF

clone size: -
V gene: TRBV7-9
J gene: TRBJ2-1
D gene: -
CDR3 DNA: TGTGCCAGCAGCTTAGTCCAGGGTTCCTACAATGAGCAGTTCTTC
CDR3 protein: CASSLVQGSYNEQFF

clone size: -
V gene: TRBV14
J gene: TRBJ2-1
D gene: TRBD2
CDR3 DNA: TGTGCCAGCAGCCAACATAGCGGGAGTTCCTACAATGAGCAGTTCTTC
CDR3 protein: CASSQHSGSSYNEQFF

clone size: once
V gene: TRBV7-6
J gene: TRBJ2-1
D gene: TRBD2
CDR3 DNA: TGTGCCAGCAGCCCCCCCCCGGGTAGCGGGAGTCGGTACAATGAGCAGTTCTTC
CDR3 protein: CASSPPPGSGSRYNEQFF

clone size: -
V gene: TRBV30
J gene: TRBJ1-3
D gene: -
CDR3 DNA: TGTGCCTGGAGCGAGGGAGGGTTCGGAAACACCATATATTTT
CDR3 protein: CAWSEGGFGNTIYF

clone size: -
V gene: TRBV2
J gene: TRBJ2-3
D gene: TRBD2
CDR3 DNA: TGTGCCAGCAGGAGACTAGCGGGGGCGTACACAGATACGCAGTATTTT
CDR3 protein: CASRRLAGAYTDTQYF

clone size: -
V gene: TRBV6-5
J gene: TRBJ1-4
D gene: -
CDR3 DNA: TGTGCCAGCAGTCTTGTCAGGGGCCAAGGGGAACTGTTTTTT
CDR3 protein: CASSLVRGQGELFF

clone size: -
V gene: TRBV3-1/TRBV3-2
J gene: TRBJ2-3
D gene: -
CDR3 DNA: TGTGCCAGCAGCCAAGATCGCCTCCGGGACTCAGACGCACAAGATACGCAGTATTTT
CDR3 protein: CASSQDRLRDSDAQDTQYF

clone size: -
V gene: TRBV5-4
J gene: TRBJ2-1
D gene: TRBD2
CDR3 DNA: TGTGCCAGCAGCGGAACAAGCGGGAGGTCTGACAATGAGCAGTTCTTC
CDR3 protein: CASSGTSGRSDNEQFF

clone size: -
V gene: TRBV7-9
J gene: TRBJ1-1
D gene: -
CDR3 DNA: TGTGCCAGCAGCTTACCCAGGGCGCGGACTGAAGCTTTCTTT
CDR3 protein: CASSLPRARTEAFF

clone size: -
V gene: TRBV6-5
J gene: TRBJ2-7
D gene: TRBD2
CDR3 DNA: TGTGCCAGCAGTTACTCTTTGACTAGCGGGGTTGAGCAGTACTTC
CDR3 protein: CASSYSLTSGVEQYF

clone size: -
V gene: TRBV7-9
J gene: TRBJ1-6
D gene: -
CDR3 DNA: TGTGCCAGCAGCCCAGGAGGGGTCGGATCACCCCTCCACTTT
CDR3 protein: CASSPGGVGSPLHF

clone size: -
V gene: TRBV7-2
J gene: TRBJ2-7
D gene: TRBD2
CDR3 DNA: TGTGCCAGCAGGCCGGGACTAGCGGGAGGTCTCTCCTACGAGCAGTACTTC
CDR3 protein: CASRPGLAGGLSYEQYF

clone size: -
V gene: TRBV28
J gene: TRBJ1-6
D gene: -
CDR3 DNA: TGTGCCAGCCTAACCTCAGGGACACCTAATAATTCACCCCTCCACTTT
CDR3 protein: CASLTSGTPNNSPLHF